This T cell receptor (beta chain) emerged from a study of T cell repertoires in aging, cancer and after chemotherapy. For the study at large: Over several months to years, re-sampled healthy donor repertoires clearly shared clones.

Only a few counts were recorded for this clonotype. Antigen: not known. A mixed TRB-A/B primer pool amplified rearranged TRB by multiplex touch-down PCR. TCRdb reprocessed the multiplex PCR reads with MiXCR, giving one entry per CDR3 protein. The table lists about 12,000 distinct CDR3 sequences, 30% to 40% of them singletons. Peripheral blood genomic DNA, not sorted cells or RNA, was the template. This CDR3 region has 17 residues. Study results and caveats: Untreated cancer patients had significantly lower blood TCR diversity than age-matched healthy donors.

This sequence was found in a human donor in good health. The donor label of this sample is uncertain. The source material was blood. The chain employs TRBV12-3 or TRBV12-4 and TRBJ2-1; 14 bases are shared with TRBD2. In DNA, the CDR3 is TGTGCGGGCAGTTTAGCGACTAGCGGGGGGGCGTACAATGAGCAGTTCTTC. It specifies CAGSLATSGGAYNEQFF.